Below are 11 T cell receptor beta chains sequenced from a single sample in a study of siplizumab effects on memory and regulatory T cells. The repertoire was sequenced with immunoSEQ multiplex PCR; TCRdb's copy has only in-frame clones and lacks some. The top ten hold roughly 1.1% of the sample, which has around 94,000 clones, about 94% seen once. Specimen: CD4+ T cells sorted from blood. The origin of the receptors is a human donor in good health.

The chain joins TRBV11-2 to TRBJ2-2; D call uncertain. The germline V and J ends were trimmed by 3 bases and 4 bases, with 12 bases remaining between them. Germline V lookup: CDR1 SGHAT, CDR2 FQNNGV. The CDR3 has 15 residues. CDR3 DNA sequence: TGTGCCAGCAGCTTTTCAGGTTTGGCCACCGGGGAGCTGTTTTTT. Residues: CASSFSGLATGELFF.

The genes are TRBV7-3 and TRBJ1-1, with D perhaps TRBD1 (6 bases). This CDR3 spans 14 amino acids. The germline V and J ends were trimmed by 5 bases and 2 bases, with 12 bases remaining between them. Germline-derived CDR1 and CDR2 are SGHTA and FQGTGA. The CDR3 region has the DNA TGTGCCAGCAGCCTACAGGGACTTAACACTGAAGCTTTCTTT. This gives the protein CASSLQGLNTEAFF.

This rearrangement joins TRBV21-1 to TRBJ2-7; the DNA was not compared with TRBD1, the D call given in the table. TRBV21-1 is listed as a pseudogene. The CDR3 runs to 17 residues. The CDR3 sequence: CASSRLPPGTERSEQYF. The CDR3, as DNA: TGTGCCAGCAGCAGACTCCCCCCCGGGACAGAGCGATCCGAGCAGTACTTC.

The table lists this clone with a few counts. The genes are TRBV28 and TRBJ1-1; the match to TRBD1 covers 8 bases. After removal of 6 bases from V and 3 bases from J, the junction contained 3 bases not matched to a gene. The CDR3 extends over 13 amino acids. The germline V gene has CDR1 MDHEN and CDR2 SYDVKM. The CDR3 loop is CASSLQGDTEAFF. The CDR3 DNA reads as TGTGCCAGCAGCCTACAGGGGGACACTGAAGCTTTCTTT.

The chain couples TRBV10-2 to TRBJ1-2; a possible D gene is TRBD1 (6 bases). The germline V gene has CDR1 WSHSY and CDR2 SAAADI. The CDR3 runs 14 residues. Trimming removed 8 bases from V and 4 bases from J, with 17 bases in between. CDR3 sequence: CASVEQGTPYGYTF. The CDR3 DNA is TGCGCCAGCGTTGAACAGGGAACCCCCTATGGCTACACCTTC.

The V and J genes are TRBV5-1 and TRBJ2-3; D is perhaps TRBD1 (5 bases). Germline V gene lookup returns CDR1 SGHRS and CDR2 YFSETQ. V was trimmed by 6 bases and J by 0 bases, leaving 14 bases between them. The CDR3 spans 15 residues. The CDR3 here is CASTLGGHSTDTQYF. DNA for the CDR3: TGCGCCAGCACCCTTGGTGGACACAGCACAGATACGCAGTATTTT.

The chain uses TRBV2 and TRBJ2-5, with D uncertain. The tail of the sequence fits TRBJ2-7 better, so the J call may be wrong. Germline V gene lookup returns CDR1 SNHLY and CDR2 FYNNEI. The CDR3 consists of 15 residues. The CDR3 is CASSDPAPSSYEQYF. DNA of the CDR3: TGTGCCAGCAGTGATCCGGCCCCGAGCTCCTACGAGCAGTACTTC.

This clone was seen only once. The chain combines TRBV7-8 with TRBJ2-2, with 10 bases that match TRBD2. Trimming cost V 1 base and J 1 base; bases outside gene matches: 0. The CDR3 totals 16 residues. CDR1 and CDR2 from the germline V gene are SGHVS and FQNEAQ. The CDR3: CASSLGLAGNTGELFF. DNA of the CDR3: TGTGCCAGCAGCTTAGGACTAGCGGGGAACACCGGGGAGCTGTTTTTT.

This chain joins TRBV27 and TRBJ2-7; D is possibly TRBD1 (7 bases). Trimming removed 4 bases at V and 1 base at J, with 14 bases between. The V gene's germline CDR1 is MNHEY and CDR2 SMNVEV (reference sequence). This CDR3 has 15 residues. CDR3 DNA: TGTGCCAGCAGTTGGAGGGGACAGAGATCCTACGAGCAGTACTTC. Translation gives CASSWRGQRSYEQYF.

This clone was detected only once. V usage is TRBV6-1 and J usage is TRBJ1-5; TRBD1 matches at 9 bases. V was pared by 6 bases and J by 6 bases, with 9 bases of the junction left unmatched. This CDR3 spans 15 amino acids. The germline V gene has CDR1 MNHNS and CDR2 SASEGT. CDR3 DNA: TGTGCCAGCAGGTTGGGACAGGGTCTCGCTCAGCCCCAGCATTTT. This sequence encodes CASRLGQGLAQPQHF.

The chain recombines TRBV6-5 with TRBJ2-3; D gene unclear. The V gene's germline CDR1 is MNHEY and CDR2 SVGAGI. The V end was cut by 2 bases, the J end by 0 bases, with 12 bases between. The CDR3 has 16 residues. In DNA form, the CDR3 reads TGTGCCAGCAGTTACCGAACACCATTCAGCACAGATACGCAGTATTTT. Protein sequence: CASSYRTPFSTDTQYF.